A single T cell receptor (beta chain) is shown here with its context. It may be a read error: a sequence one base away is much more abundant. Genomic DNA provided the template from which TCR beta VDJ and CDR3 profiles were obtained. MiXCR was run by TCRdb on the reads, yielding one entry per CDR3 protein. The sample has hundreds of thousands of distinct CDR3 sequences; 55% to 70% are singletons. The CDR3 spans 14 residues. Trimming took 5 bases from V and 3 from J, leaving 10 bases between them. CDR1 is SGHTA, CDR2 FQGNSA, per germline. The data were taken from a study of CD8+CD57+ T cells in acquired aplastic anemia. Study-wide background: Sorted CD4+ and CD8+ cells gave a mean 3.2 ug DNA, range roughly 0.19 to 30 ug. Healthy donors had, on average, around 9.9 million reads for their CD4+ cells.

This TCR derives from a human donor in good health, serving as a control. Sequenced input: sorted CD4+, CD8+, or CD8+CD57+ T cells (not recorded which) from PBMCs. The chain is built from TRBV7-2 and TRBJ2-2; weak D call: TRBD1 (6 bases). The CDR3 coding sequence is TGTGCCAGCAGCCGGGACAAGGACACCGGGGAGCTGTTTTTT. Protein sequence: CASSRDKDTGELFF.